These 20 T cell receptor beta chains came from one sample sequenced in a study of cytomegalovirus exposure and HLA in healthy donors. The data were produced by immunoSEQ multiplex PCR, yet TCRdb's version contains in-frame clones alone and is incomplete. The sample holds tens of thousands of clones, roughly 95% seen once. Sequencing used PBMCs. The receptors were sampled from a woman aged 18-30 years in good health and CMV-seropositive.

The chain couples TRBV19 to TRBJ1-5; 8 bases align to TRBD1. V lost 4 bases and J lost 2; bases outside the gene matches: 4. The CDR3 totals 15 residues. Looked up from germline, CDR1 is LNHDA and CDR2 is SQIVND (reference sequence). The CDR3 here is CASSNGQGGNQPQHF. The DNA of the CDR3 is TGTGCCAGTAGTAACGGACAGGGCGGCAATCAGCCCCAGCATTTT. The full variable domain, rest sourced from reference TRBV19 and TRBJ1-5, is DGGITQSPKYLFRKEGQNVTLSCEQNLNHDAMYWYRQDPGQGLRLIYYSQIVNDFQKGDIAEGYSVSREKKESFPLTVTSAQKNPTAFYLCASSNGQGGNQPQHFGDGTRLSIL.

The chain has TRBV9 and TRBJ1-5, with D tentatively TRBD1 (6 bases). There are 14 residues in the CDR3. V shed 5 bases and J shed 3 bases, with 12 bases lying between them. CDR1 and CDR2 from the germline V gene are SGDLS and YYNGEE. CDR3 sequence (DNA): TGTGCCAGCAGTCTCACAGGGTACAATCAGCCCCAGCATTTT. Amino acid sequence: CASSLTGYNQPQHF.

This chain connects TRBV6-5 to TRBJ2-1; 7 nucleotides line up with TRBD2. The germline V gene encodes CDR1 MNHEY and CDR2 SVGAGI. J gave up 2 bases and V 4 bases, and 8 bases lay outside the gene matches. The CDR3 is 16 amino acids. The CDR3 spells CASSSSAGRAYNEQFF. The CDR3 DNA is TGTGCCAGCAGTTCCTCTGCGGGGAGGGCCTACAATGAGCAGTTCTTC.

The chain links TRBV11-2 to TRBJ2-4, with D unresolved. This CDR3 contains 13 residues. Germline assignment: CDR1 SGHAT and CDR2 FQNNGV. The ends were cut back, 5 bases at V and 5 bases at J, with 10 bases in the middle. The CDR3 coding sequence is TGTGCCAGCAGCCCAACAAATCAAAACATTCAGTACTTC. As protein: CASSPTNQNIQYF.

This clone was seen only once. The gene calls are TRBV5-4 and TRBJ2-2; 9 bases are shared with TRBD2. V lost 4 bases and J lost 4; bases outside the gene matches: 8. Germline V CDR1 and CDR2: SGHNT, YYREEE (reference sequence). The CDR3 runs to 16 residues. Here the CDR3 reads CASSTSGGTFTGELFF. The CDR3 DNA is TGTGCCAGCAGCACAAGCGGGGGGACCTTCACCGGGGAGCTGTTTTTT.

The V call is TRBV4-2, the J call TRBJ2-1, with 13 bases identical to TRBD2. The V gene end was trimmed by 1 base and the J gene end by 1 base; junction bases not matched to a gene: 7. There are 19 residues in the CDR3. Looked up from germline, CDR1 is LGHNA and CDR2 is YNFKEQ. This CDR3 is CASSQATSGRAGSYNEQFF. The DNA for the CDR3 is TGTGCCAGCAGCCAAGCCACTAGCGGGAGGGCCGGATCCTACAATGAGCAGTTCTTC.

The chain joins TRBV7-8 to TRBJ2-3; 8 bases map to TRBD2. CDR1 and CDR2 from the germline V gene are SGHVS and FQNEAQ. CDR3 length: 13 amino acids. The V gene end was trimmed by 5 bases and the J gene end by 13 bases; junction bases not matched to a gene: 11. The CDR3 nucleotides are TGTGCCAGCAGCCCCCGGGGGGGACTAGGAAAGTATTTT. Residues: CASSPRGGLGKYF.

J is TRBJ1-5 and V is TRBV2; 7 positions match TRBD1. Germline V gene sequence: CDR1 SNHLY, CDR2 FYNNEI. This CDR3 spans 14 amino acids. V was clipped by 4 bases and J by 3 bases; unmatched bases: 3. CDR3 sequence reads: CASSADRDNQPQHF. In DNA form, the CDR3 reads TGTGCCAGCAGTGCAGACAGGGACAATCAGCCCCAGCATTTT.

V is TRBV28 and J is TRBJ1-2; maybe TRBD1 (6 bases). This CDR3 has 14 amino acids. Germline V lookup: CDR1 MDHEN, CDR2 SYDVKM. Trimming stripped 3 bases from V and 5 bases from J, with 13 bases between. This chain's CDR3 is CASSFSGTRYGYTF. In DNA form, the CDR3 reads TGTGCCAGCAGTTTCTCCGGGACAAGATATGGCTACACCTTC.

The chain couples TRBV6-5 to TRBJ2-7, with D possibly TRBD1 on 5 matching bases. Germline CDR1 and CDR2: MNHEY and SVGAGI. Trimming shortened V by 0 bases and J by 7 bases, and 19 bases separated the two germline ends. This CDR3 spans 16 amino acids. Written as DNA, the CDR3 is TGTGCCAGCAGTTACTCACGACTGCCGGCAAGGGGAGAGCAGTACTTC. Its protein is CASSYSRLPARGEQYF.

This rearrangement joins TRBV6-5 to TRBJ2-3; D perhaps matches TRBD1 (6 bases). Looked up from germline, CDR1 is MNHEY and CDR2 is SVGAGI. The CDR3 sequence is 14 residues long. V was trimmed by 4 bases and J by 0 bases, leaving 8 bases between them. CDR3 DNA: TGTGCCAGCAGTTGGACAGACAGCACAGATACGCAGTATTTT. Translating it yields CASSWTDSTDTQYF.

The chain employs TRBV30 and TRBJ2-3; 8 bases fit TRBD2. J was trimmed by 4 bases and V by 8 bases; bases with no gene match: 8. The CDR3 extends over 13 amino acids. Germline-derived CDR1 and CDR2 are GTSNPN and SVGIG (reference sequence). CDR3 in amino acids: CARGAGAADTQYF. The CDR3 nucleotides are TGTGCCCGAGGAGCGGGGGCGGCAGATACGCAGTATTTT.

V is TRBV19 and J is TRBJ2-7; possibly TRBD2 for D (6 bases). The germline V and J ends were trimmed by 1 base and 4 bases, with 17 bases remaining between them. This CDR3 has 16 amino acids. Germline V CDR1 and CDR2: LNHDA, SQIVND (reference sequence). CDR3 DNA sequence: TGTGCCAGTAGTATAGGATTTATCGGGGGTGTGTACGAGCAGTACTTC. It yields the protein CASSIGFIGGVYEQYF.

This sequence joins TRBV28 and TRBJ2-7; TRBD1 might be the D (5 bases). V gave up 5 bases and J gave up 2 bases, with 16 bases separating them. Germline V CDR1 and CDR2: MDHEN, SYDVKM. The CDR3 sequence is 15 residues long. The CDR3 DNA sequence: TGTGCCAGCAGTCGACCTCAGGGTTTAGCCTACGAGCAGTACTTC. It codes for CASSRPQGLAYEQYF.

The chain is built from TRBV7-2 and TRBJ2-7; no clear D gene. Trimming took off 5 bases at V and 0 bases at J, with 8 bases between the two ends. The germline CDR1 and CDR2 sequences are SGHTA and FQGNSA. The CDR3 length is 13 residues. The CDR3 DNA is TGTGCCAGCAGCCCATATAGCTCCTACGAGCAGTACTTC. Translation gives CASSPYSSYEQYF.

The rearrangement uses TRBV11-2 and TRBJ2-3, with 8 positions matching TRBD2. Germline V lookup: CDR1 SGHAT, CDR2 FQNNGV. V trimming: 1 base; J trimming: 4 bases; junction bases outside the gene matches: 4. The CDR3 runs to 15 residues. The CDR3: CASSLGGLGSDTQYF. The CDR3 DNA sequence: TGTGCCAGCAGCTTAGGGGGACTAGGTTCAGATACGCAGTATTTT.

J is TRBJ2-1 and V is TRBV27, with TRBD2 identical over 7 bases. Per the germline V gene, CDR1 is MNHEY and CDR2 is SMNVEV (reference sequence). The CDR3 sequence is 16 residues long. The ends lost 0 bases at V and 7 bases at J; junction bases unmatched: 9. The CDR3 DNA reads TGTGCCAGCAGTTTATCGGAGGGAGGGCTGAGGAATGAGCAGTTCTTC. Protein: CASSLSEGGLRNEQFF.

This chain connects TRBV21-1 to TRBJ1-1; TRBD1 is the table's D call and was not checked against the DNA. TRBV21-1 is tagged as a pseudogene. The CDR3 extends over 15 amino acids. CDR3 protein: CASSKRVRGSTEAFF. DNA for the CDR3: TGTGCCAGCAGCAAAAGGGTCAGGGGTTCAACTGAAGCTTTCTTT.

The chain employs TRBV11-3 and TRBJ2-7; D may be TRBD1 (6 bases). The CDR3 has 15 amino acids. CDR1 and CDR2 (germline): SGHNT, YENEEA. The V end was cut by 1 base, the J end by 0 bases, with 10 bases between. The CDR3 is CASSLGAGDSYEQYF. The CDR3 DNA sequence: TGTGCCAGCAGCTTAGGAGCAGGGGACTCCTACGAGCAGTACTTC.

The chain joins TRBV6-5 to TRBJ1-3; TRBD1 matches at 8 bases. Germline CDR1 reads MNHEY; CDR2 reads SVGAGI. The CDR3 spans 15 residues. The V and J ends lost 8 bases and 1 base, in that order; junction bases with no gene match: 7. In nucleotides, the CDR3 is TGTGCCAGCCAGGGGGCCGCAGGGTCTGGAAACACCATATATTTT. This sequence encodes CASQGAAGSGNTIYF.